This T cell receptor (beta chain) was recovered during a study of T-cell memory formation after mild COVID-19. Study as a whole: Largely, TCR clusters stayed within a single donor. Overall study results and limits: Unconfirmed was the SARS-CoV-2 specificity of second-wave clones that peaked on day 37.

Researchers used 5'RACE with constant-segment primers to make TCR alpha and TCR beta cDNA libraries that carry sample barcodes and UMIs. TCRdb processed the 5' RACE reads anew with MiXCR; each CDR3 protein has one entry. The profile covers about 400,000 distinct CDR3 sequences, with 20% to 25% appearing a single time and 7% to 9.5% taken by the ten largest. This clonotype has a handful of counts. The antigen is not known. The TCR sequence derives from an adult woman who had mild COVID-19 (a few samples of this study predate the infection). Cell type and time point are not known. Material: PBMCs or a T cell subset sorted from them (not recorded which).

Here the CDR3 reads CASSPGLRGEKLFF. The CDR3 nucleotides are TGTGCCAGCAGCCCGGGATTGAGGGGTGAAAAACTGTTTTTT. The chain combines TRBV7-2 with TRBJ1-4; weak D call: TRBD1 (5 bases). Looked up from germline, CDR1 is SGHTA and CDR2 is FQGNSA. This CDR3 spans 14 amino acids. V lost 5 bases and J 7 bases, leaving 14 bases between the germline ends.